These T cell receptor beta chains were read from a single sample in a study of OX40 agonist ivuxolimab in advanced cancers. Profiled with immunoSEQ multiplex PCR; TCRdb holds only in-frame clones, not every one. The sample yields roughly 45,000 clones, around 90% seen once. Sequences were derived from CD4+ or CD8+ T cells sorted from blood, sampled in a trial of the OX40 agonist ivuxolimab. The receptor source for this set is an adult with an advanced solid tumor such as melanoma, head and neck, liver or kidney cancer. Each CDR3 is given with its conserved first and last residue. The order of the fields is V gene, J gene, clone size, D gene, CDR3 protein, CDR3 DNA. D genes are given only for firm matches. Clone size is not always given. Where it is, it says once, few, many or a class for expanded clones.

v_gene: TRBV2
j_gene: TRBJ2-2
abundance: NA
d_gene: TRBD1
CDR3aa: CASSDRGTNTGELFF
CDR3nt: TGTGCCAGCAGCGACAGGGGGACGAACACCGGGGAGCTGTTTTTT

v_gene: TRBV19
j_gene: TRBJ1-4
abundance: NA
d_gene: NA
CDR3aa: CASSSDIAPEKLFF
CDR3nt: TGTGCCAGTAGTAGCGACATCGCCCCCGAAAAACTGTTTTTT

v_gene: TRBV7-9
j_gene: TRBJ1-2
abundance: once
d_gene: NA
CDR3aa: CASSFNLRGSNYGYTF
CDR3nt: TGTGCCAGCAGCTTCAATCTCAGGGGCTCTAACTATGGCTACACCTTC

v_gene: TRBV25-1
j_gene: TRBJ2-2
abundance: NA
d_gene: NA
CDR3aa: CASSEYMDTGELFF
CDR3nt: TGTGCCAGCAGTGAATACATGGATACCGGGGAGCTGTTTTTT

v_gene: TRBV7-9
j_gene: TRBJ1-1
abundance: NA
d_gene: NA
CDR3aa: CASSLEADEAFF
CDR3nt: TGTGCCAGCAGCTTAGAGGCAGATGAAGCTTTCTTT

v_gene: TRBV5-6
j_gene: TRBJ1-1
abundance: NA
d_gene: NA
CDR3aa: CASSLGDTEAFF
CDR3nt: TGTGCCAGCAGCTTGGGGGACACTGAAGCTTTCTTT

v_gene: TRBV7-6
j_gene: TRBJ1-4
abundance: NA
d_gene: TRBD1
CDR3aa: CASSVTGGYNEKLFF
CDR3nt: TGTGCCAGCAGCGTGACAGGGGGGTATAATGAAAAACTGTTTTTT

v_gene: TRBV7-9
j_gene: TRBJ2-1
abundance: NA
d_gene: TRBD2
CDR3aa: CASSGKRLAGGPNEQFF
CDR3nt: TGTGCCAGCAGCGGAAAGAGACTAGCGGGGGGACCCAATGAGCAGTTCTTC

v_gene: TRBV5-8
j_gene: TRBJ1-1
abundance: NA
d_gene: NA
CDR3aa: CAPAQSGTEAFF
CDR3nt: TGTGCCCCAGCACAGTCTGGGACTGAAGCTTTCTTT

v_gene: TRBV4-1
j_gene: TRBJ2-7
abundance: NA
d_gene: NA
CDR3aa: CASSQDPTYEQYF
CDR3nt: TGCGCCAGCAGCCAAGATCCCACCTACGAGCAGTACTTC

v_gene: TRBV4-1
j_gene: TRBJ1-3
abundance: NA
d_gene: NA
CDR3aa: CASSYHTSPGNTIYF
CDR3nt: TGCGCCAGCAGCTACCATACAAGTCCTGGAAACACCATATATTTT

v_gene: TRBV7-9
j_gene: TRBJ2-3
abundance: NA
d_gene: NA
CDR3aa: CASSRVGTLTDTQYF
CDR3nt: TGTGCCAGCAGCCGGGTAGGCACCCTCACAGATACGCAGTATTTT

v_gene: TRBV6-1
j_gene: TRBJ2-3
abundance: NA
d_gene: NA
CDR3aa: CASSEVRRVTDTQYF
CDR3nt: TGTGCCAGCAGTGAAGTGAGGAGAGTCACAGATACGCAGTATTTT

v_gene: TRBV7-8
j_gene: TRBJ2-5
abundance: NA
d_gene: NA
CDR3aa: CASSLAATSQETQYF
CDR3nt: TGTGCCAGCAGCTTAGCGGCTACTTCACAAGAGACCCAGTACTTC

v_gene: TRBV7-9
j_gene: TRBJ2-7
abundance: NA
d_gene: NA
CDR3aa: CASSVRVYEQYF
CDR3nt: TGTGCCAGCAGCGTCAGGGTGTACGAGCAGTACTTC

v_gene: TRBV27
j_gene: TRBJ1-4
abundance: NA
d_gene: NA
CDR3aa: CASRTGQHNEKLFF
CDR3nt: TGTGCCAGCAGGACCGGACAACATAATGAAAAACTGTTTTTT

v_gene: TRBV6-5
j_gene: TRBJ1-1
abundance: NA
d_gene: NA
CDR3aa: CASSYWGVAKTEAFF
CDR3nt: TGTGCCAGCAGTTACTGGGGAGTGGCAAAGACTGAAGCTTTCTTT

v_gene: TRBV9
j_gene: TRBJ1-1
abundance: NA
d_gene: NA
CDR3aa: CASSVGGFQNTEAFF
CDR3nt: TGTGCCAGCAGCGTAGGGGGTTTTCAGAACACTGAAGCTTTCTTT

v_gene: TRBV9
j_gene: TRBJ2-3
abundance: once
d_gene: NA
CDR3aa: CASSAVGGGGDTQYF
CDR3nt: TGTGCCAGCAGCGCAGTAGGCGGGGGCGGAGATACGCAGTATTTT

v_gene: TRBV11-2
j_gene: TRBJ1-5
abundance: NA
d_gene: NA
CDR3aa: CASSLGVLEGVGNQPQHF
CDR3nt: TGTGCCAGCAGCTTGGGCGTTTTAGAAGGGGTCGGCAATCAGCCCCAGCATTTT

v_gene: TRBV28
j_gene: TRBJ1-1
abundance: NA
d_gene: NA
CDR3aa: CASSLGRQGEAFF
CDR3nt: TGTGCCAGCAGTTTGGGGCGGCAGGGTGAAGCTTTCTTT

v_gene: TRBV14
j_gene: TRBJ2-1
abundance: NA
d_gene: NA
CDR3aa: CASSQVLGHNEQFF
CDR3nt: TGTGCCAGCAGCCAAGTATTGGGACACAATGAGCAGTTCTTC

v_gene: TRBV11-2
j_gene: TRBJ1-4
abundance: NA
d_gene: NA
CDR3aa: CASSFVSREKLFF
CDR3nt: TGTGCCAGCAGCTTCGTATCCAGGGAAAAACTGTTTTTT

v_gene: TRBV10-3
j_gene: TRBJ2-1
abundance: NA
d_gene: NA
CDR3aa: CATLDTDTYNEQFF
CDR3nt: TGTGCCACCCTGGACACAGACACCTACAATGAGCAGTTCTTC

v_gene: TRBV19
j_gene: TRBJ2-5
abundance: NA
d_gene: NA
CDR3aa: CASSIDGEETQYF
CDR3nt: TGTGCCAGTAGTATAGACGGGGAAGAGACCCAGTACTTC

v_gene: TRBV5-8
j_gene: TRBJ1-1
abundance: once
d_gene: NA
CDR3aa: CASSLGSEAFF
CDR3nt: TGTGCCAGCAGCTTGGGTTCAGAAGCTTTCTTT

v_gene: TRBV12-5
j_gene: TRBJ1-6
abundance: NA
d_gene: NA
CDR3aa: CASGLVSGISYNSPLHF
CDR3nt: TGTGCTAGTGGTTTGGTAAGCGGGATCTCCTATAATTCACCCCTCCACTTT